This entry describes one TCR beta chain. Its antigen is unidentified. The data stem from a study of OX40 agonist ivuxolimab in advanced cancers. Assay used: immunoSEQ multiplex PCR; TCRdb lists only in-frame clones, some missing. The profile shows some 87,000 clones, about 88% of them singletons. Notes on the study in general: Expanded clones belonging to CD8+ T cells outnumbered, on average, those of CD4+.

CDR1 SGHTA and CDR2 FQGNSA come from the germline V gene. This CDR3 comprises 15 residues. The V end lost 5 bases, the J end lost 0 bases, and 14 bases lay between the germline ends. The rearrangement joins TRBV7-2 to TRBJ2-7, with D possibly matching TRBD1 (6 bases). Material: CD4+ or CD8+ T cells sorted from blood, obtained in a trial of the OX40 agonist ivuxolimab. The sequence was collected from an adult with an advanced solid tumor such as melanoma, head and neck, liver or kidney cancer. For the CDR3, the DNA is TGTGCCAGCAGCCTCCGTCCAGGGGCCTCCTACGAGCAGTACTTC. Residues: CASSLRPGASYEQYF.